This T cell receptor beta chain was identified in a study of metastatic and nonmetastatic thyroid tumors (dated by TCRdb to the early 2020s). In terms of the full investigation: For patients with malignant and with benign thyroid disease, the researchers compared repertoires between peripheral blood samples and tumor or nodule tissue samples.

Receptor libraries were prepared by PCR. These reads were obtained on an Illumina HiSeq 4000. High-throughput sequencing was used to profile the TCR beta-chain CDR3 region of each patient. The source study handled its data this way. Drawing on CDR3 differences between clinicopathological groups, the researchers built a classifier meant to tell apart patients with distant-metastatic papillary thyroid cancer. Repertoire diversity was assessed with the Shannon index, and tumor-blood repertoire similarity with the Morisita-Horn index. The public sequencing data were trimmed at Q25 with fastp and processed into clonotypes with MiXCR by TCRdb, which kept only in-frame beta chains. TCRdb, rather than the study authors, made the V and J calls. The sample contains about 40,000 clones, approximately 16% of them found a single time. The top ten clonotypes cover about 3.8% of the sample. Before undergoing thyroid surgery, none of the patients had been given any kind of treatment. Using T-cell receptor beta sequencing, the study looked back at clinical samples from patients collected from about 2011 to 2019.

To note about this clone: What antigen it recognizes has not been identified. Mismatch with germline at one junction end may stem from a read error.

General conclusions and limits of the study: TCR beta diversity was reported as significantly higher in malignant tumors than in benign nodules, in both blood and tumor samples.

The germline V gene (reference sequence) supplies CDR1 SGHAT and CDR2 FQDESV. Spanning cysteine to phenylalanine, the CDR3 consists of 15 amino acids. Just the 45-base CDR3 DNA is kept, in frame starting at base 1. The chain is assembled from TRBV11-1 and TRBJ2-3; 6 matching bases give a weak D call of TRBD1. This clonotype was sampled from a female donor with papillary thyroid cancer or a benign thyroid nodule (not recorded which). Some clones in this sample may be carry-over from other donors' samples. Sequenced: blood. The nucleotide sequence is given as TGTTCCAGCAGCTTAACAGGGTCCTCCACAGATACGCAGTATTTT. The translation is CSSSLTGSSTDTQYF.